The rows below give T cell receptor beta chains drawn from one sample of a study of technical replicates of blood from several donors. Assay: immunoSEQ multiplex PCR; the TCRdb copy retains only in-frame clones and omits some. The data hold approximately 87,000 clones, with 90% to 95% observed a single time. Material: T cells isolated from PBMCs. The source of these receptors is a human donor in good health. Each CDR3 is given with its conserved first and last residue. The order of the fields is D gene, clone size, J gene, V gene, CDR3 protein, CDR3 DNA. The D gene is left open where the match is weak. The size of a clone is reported for some rows only, either as once, few or many, or as a class for expanded clones.

TRBD2 | NA | TRBJ2-1 | TRBV4-1 | CASSQSGLAAGFNEQFF | TGCGCCAGCAGCCAATCTGGACTAGCGGCAGGGTTCAATGAGCAGTTCTTC
NA | NA | TRBJ2-3 | TRBV14 | CASSPSLLGFADTQYF | TGTGCCAGCAGCCCGTCGTTACTAGGATTCGCAGATACGCAGTATTTT
TRBD1 | NA | TRBJ1-3 | TRBV30 | CAWSSGGFSGNTIYF | TGTGCCTGGAGTTCAGGGGGGTTCTCTGGAAACACCATATATTTT
NA | NA | TRBJ1-2 | TRBV7-9 | CASSLGFGGDGYTF | TGTGCCAGCAGCTTAGGTTTTGGGGGCGATGGCTACACCTTC
TRBD1 | NA | TRBJ2-7 | TRBV27 | CASSRTGAYEQYF | TGTGCCAGCTCGCGGACAGGGGCCTACGAGCAGTACTTC
NA | NA | TRBJ2-1 | TRBV6-5 | CASRGSGKRHNEQFF | TGTGCCAGCAGGGGATCGGGGAAAAGGCACAATGAGCAGTTCTTC
NA | NA | TRBJ1-2 | TRBV4-1 | CASSQAGQWGYTF | TGCGCCAGCAGCCAAGCCGGACAGTGGGGCTACACCTTC
NA | NA | TRBJ2-7 | TRBV5-1 | CASSLVSFSYEQYF | TGCGCCAGCAGCTTGGTTTCTTTCTCCTACGAGCAGTACTTC
TRBD2 | NA | TRBJ2-3 | TRBV9 | CASSVATSSGSWTDTQYF | TGTGCCAGCAGCGTAGCTACATCTAGCGGGAGTTGGACAGATACGCAGTATTTT
TRBD1 | once | TRBJ1-6 | TRBV5-1 | CASKTGTDSPLHF | TGCGCCAGCAAGACAGGGACCGATTCACCCCTCCACTTT
TRBD2 | NA | TRBJ2-1 | TRBV4-2 | CASSQGLAGGQNEQFF | TGTGCCAGCAGCCAAGGACTAGCGGGGGGGCAAAATGAGCAGTTCTTC
NA | once | TRBJ2-1 | TRBV7-2 | CASSHLTGIAGNEQFF | TGTGCCAGCAGCCACCTGACAGGGATAGCGGGGAATGAGCAGTTCTTC
NA | NA | TRBJ1-1 | TRBV7-9 | CASSLFTAHTEAFF | TGTGCCAGCAGCTTATTCACTGCTCACACTGAAGCTTTCTTT
NA | NA | TRBJ2-5 | TRBV27 | CASSFSETQYF | TGTGCCAGCAGTTTCAGTGAGACCCAGTACTTC
TRBD2 | NA | TRBJ2-7 | TRBV11-2 | CASSHTSGGYEQYF | TGTGCCAGCAGCCACACTTCGGGAGGCTACGAGCAGTACTTC
NA | NA | TRBJ2-3 | TRBV10-1 | CASGGGSLEATDTQYF | TGCGCCAGTGGGGGGGGCAGCTTGGAGGCCACAGATACGCAGTATTTT
TRBD2 | NA | TRBJ2-5 | TRBV11-3 | CASSFRGGNWETQYF | TGTGCCAGCAGCTTTCGGGGAGGGAACTGGGAGACCCAGTACTTC
TRBD1 | NA | TRBJ1-1 | TRBV6-5 | CASSYVDRDTEAFF | TGTGCCAGCAGTTACGTGGACAGGGACACTGAAGCTTTCTTT
NA | once | TRBJ1-2 | TRBV29-1 | CSAAQGSNYGYTF | TGCAGCGCTGCCCAGGGGTCCAACTATGGCTACACCTTC
NA | NA | TRBJ1-1 | TRBV4-1 | CASSQLTGMNTEAFF | TGCGCCAGCAGCCAATTAACAGGTATGAACACTGAAGCTTTCTTT
TRBD1 | NA | TRBJ1-3 | TRBV5-1 | CASSTGTGGSGNTIYF | TGCGCCAGCAGCACCGGGACAGGGGGCTCTGGAAACACCATATATTTT
NA | once | TRBJ2-7 | TRBV2 | CASSGGDQPYEQYF | TGTGCCAGCAGTGGGGGGGACCAGCCCTACGAGCAGTACTTC
TRBD1 | NA | TRBJ2-7 | TRBV11-3 | CASSPRDRRDEQYF | TGTGCCAGCAGCCCCCGGGACAGGAGGGACGAGCAGTACTTC
TRBD1 | NA | TRBJ2-3 | TRBV5-1 | CASSAGTGGGTDTQYF | TGCGCCAGCAGCGCTGGGACAGGAGGAGGCACAGATACGCAGTATTTT
NA | NA | TRBJ1-2 | TRBV2 | CASRERPPSGYTF | TGTGCCAGCAGGGAGAGGCCACCTTCAGGCTACACCTTC
TRBD2 | NA | TRBJ2-5 | TRBV11-3 | CASSLGGEGETQYF | TGTGCCAGCAGCTTAGGAGGGGAGGGGGAGACCCAGTACTTC
TRBD1 | NA | TRBJ1-1 | TRBV28 | CASTLPGTGRTEAFF | TGTGCCAGCACCCTCCCCGGGACAGGGAGAACTGAAGCTTTCTTT
NA | NA | TRBJ2-7 | TRBV27 | CASSSLDPLLASTSYEQYF | TGTGCCAGCAGTTCCCTCGACCCGTTACTAGCATCCACCTCCTACGAGCAGTACTTC
NA | once | TRBJ2-1 | TRBV19 | CASRPQGYNEQFF | TGTGCCAGTAGACCCCAGGGGTACAATGAGCAGTTCTTC
TRBD1 | NA | TRBJ1-5 | TRBV7-6 | CASSLSRDRDSNQPQHF | TGTGCCAGCAGCTTATCCCGAGACAGGGATAGCAATCAGCCCCAGCATTTT
TRBD2 | few | TRBJ2-7 | TRBV28 | CASSFNRDIAGEAYEQYF | TGTGCCAGCAGTTTTAACCGGGACATAGCGGGAGAGGCCTACGAGCAGTACTTC
TRBD1 | once | TRBJ1-2 | TRBV19 | CASSIRDSTNYGYTF | TGTGCCAGTAGTATAAGGGACAGCACTAACTATGGCTACACCTTC
NA | NA | TRBJ2-7 | TRBV28 | CASSPRETEPYEQYF | TGTGCCAGCAGTCCCCGGGAAACCGAACCCTACGAGCAGTACTTC
NA | NA | TRBJ1-2 | TRBV30 | CAWSPDRTGGYTF | TGTGCCTGGAGTCCCGACAGAACAGGTGGCTACACCTTC
NA | NA | TRBJ2-5 | TRBV2 | CASSGRETQYF | TGTGCCAGCAGTGGTCGGGAGACCCAGTACTTC
NA | NA | TRBJ2-7 | TRBV18 | CASSLAGTLYEQYF | TGTGCCAGCTCACTAGCCGGGACTCTCTACGAGCAGTACTTC
NA | NA | TRBJ2-5 | TRBV11-2 | CASSPLETQYF | TGTGCCAGCAGCCCCCTGGAGACCCAGTACTTC
NA | NA | TRBJ2-1 | TRBV11-2 | CASSLGRARSYNEQFF | TGTGCCAGCAGCTTAGGGAGGGCTCGTTCCTACAATGAGCAGTTCTTC
TRBD2 | once | TRBJ2-7 | TRBV7-6 | CASSPTGLAGDGEQYF | TGTGCCAGCAGCCCCACGGGACTAGCGGGGGACGGGGAGCAGTACTTC
NA | NA | TRBJ2-4 | TRBV5-8 | CASSPRPRVAKNIQYF | TGTGCCAGCAGCCCGCGACCGAGGGTCGCCAAAAACATTCAGTACTTC
TRBD2 | few | TRBJ2-7 | TRBV5-4 | CASSRTSGGAYEQYF | TGTGCCAGCAGCCGGACTAGCGGGGGGGCCTACGAGCAGTACTTC
NA | NA | TRBJ1-5 | TRBV4-2 | CASSQESAGNNQPQHF | TGTGCCAGCAGCCAAGAGTCGGCAGGCAACAATCAGCCCCAGCATTTT
NA | NA | TRBJ2-5 | TRBV10-3 | CAIKGAYSETQYF | TGTGCCATCAAAGGGGCGTATTCAGAGACCCAGTACTTC